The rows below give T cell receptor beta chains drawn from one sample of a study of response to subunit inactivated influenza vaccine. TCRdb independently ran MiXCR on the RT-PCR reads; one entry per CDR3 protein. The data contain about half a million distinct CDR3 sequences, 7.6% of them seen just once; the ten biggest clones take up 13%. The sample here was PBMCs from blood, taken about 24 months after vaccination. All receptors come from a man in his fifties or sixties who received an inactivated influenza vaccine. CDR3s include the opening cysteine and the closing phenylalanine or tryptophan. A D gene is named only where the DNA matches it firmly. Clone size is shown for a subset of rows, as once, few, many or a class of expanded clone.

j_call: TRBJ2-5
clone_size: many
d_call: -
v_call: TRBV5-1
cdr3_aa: CASSPHYQETQYF
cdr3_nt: TGCGCCAGCAGCCCGCACTACCAAGAGACCCAGTACTTC

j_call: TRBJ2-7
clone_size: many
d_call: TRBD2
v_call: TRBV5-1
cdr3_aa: CASSLGLLAASPYEQYF
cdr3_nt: TGCGCCAGCAGCTTGGGACTTCTAGCGGCCTCTCCCTACGAGCAGTACTTC

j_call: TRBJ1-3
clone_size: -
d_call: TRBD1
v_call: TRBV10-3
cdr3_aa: CAISEDRVGNTIYF
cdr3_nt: TGTGCCATCAGTGAAGACAGGGTTGGAAACACCATATATTTT

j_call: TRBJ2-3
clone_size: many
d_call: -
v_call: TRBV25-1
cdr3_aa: CASSLMESTDTQYF
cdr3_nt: TGTGCCAGCAGCTTGATGGAGAGCACAGATACGCAGTATTTT

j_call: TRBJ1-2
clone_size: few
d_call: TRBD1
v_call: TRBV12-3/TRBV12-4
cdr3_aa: CASSPYRAGGGYTF
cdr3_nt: TGTGCCAGCAGTCCCTACCGGGCAGGGGGTGGCTACACCTTC

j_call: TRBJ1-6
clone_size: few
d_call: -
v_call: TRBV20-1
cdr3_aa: CSAREGGQRNSPLHF
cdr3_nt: TGCAGTGCTAGAGAAGGTGGGCAGAGGAATTCACCCCTCCACTTT

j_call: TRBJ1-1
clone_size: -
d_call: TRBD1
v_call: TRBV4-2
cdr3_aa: CASSPVDREWTEAFF
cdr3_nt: TGTGCCAGCAGCCCAGTGGACAGGGAGTGGACTGAAGCTTTCTTT

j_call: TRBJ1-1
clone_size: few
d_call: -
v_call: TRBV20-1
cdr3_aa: CSARDSPSDWGTEAFF
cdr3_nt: TGCAGTGCTAGAGATTCCCCGTCCGATTGGGGCACTGAAGCTTTCTTT

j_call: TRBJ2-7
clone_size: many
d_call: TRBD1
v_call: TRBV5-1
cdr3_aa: CASSPQGTGSTYEQYF
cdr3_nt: TGCGCCAGCAGCCCCCAGGGGACAGGGTCGACCTACGAGCAGTACTTC

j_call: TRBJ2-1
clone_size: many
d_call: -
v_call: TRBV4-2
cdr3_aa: CASSRGDNEQFF
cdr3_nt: TGTGCCAGCAGCCGCGGCGATAATGAGCAGTTCTTC

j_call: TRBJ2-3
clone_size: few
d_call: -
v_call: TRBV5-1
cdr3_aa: CASSLGTGFETDTQYF
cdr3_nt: TGCGCCAGCAGCTTAGGAACAGGGTTCGAAACAGATACGCAGTATTTT

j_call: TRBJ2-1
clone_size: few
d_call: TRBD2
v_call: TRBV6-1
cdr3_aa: CASRSSGLAHNEQFF
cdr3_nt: TGTGCCAGTCGGTCCTCGGGACTAGCGCACAATGAGCAGTTCTTC

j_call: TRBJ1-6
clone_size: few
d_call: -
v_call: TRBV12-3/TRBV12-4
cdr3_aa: CASSLAFRENSPLHF
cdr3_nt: TGTGCCAGCAGTTTAGCTTTTAGAGAGAATTCACCCCTCCACTTT

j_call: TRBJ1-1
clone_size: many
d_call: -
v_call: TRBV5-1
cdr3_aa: CASSLEWGTNTEAFF
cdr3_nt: TGCGCCAGCAGCTTGGAGTGGGGAACGAACACTGAAGCTTTCTTT

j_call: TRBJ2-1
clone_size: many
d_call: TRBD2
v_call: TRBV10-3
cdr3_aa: CAISRTSGSNGQFF
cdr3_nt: TGTGCCATCAGTCGGACTAGCGGGAGCAATGGGCAGTTCTTC

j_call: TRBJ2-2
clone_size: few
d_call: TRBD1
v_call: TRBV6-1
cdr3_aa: CASSRTGGAGGELFF
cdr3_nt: TGTGCCAGCAGCCGGACAGGGGGCGCTGGCGGGGAGCTGTTTTTT

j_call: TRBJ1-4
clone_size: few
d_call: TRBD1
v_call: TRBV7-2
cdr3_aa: CASSLGWRTGNEKLFF
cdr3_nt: TGTGCCAGCAGCTTAGGTTGGAGGACAGGGAATGAAAAACTGTTTTTT

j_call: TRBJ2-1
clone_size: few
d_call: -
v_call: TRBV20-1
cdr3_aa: CSARVRGGYNEQFF
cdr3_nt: TGCAGTGCTAGAGTTAGGGGGGGATACAATGAGCAGTTCTTC

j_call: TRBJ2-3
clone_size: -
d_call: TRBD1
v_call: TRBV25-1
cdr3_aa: CASDTGANTDTQYF
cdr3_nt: TGTGCCAGCGATACAGGGGCGAACACAGATACGCAGTATTTT

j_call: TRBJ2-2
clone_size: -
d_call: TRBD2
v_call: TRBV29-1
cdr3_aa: CSVSGTSGRGTGELFF
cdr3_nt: TGCAGCGTGTCCGGGACTAGCGGGAGAGGGACCGGGGAGCTGTTTTTT

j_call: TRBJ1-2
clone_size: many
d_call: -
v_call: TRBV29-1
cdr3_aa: CSVEQNRRTGGYTF
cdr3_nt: TGCAGCGTTGAACAAAATAGGAGAACAGGTGGCTACACCTTC

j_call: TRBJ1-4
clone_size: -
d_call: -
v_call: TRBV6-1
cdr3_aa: CASSLGFWATNEKLFF
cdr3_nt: TGTGCCAGCAGTCTGGGGTTTTGGGCAACTAATGAAAAACTGTTTTTT

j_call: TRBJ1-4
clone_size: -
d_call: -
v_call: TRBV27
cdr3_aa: CASSVVTNEKLFF
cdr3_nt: TGTGCCAGCTCGGTTGTAACTAATGAAAAACTGTTTTTT